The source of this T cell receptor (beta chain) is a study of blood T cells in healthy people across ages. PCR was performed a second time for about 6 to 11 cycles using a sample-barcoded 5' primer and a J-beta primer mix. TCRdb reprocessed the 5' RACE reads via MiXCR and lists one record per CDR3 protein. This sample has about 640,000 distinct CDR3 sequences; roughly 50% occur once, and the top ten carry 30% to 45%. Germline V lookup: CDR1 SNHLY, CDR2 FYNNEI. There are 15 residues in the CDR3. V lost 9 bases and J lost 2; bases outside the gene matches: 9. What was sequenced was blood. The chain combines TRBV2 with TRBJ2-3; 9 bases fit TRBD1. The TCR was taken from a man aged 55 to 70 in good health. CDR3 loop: CARGPGQGLTDTQYF. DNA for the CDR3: TGTGCCAGGGGTCCGGGACAGGGTCTCACAGATACGCAGTATTTT.